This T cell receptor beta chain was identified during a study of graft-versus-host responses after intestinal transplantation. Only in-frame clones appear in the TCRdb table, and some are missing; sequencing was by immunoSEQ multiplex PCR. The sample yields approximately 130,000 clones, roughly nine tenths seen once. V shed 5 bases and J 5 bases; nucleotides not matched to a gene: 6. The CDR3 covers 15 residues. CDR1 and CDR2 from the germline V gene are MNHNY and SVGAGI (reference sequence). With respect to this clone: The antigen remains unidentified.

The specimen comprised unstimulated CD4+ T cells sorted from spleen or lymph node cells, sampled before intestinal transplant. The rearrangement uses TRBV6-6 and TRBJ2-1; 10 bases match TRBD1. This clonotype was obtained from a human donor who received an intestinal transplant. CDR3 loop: CASSPGTGVDNEQFF. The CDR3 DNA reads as TGTGCCAGCAGTCCCGGGACAGGGGTGGACAATGAGCAGTTCTTC.